A selection of T cell receptor beta chains follows, all from one sample in a study of blood T cell repertoires in COVID-19. Assay used: immunoSEQ multiplex PCR; TCRdb lists only in-frame clones, some missing. This table has about 190,000 clones, roughly four fifths appearing once. Sample: peripheral blood. These receptors all stem from a man aged 50-59 years who had recovered from COVID-19. Each CDR3 is given with its conserved first and last residue. D genes are given only for firm matches. The listing skips clone size in some rows; elsewhere it reads once, few, many or a size class.

clone_size: .; d_call: TRBD1; j_call: TRBJ1-1; v_call: TRBV5-4; cdr3_length: 16; cdr3_aa: CASSLRDRGKNTEAFF; cdr3_nt: TGTGCCAGCAGCTTGAGGGACAGGGGGAAGAACACTGAAGCTTTCTTT
clone_size: once; d_call: TRBD1; j_call: TRBJ1-1; v_call: TRBV30; cdr3_length: 15; cdr3_aa: CAWLRDRGQNTEAFF; cdr3_nt: TGTGCCTGGCTCCGGGACAGGGGGCAAAACACTGAAGCTTTCTTT
clone_size: .; d_call: TRBD1; j_call: TRBJ1-2; v_call: TRBV18; cdr3_length: 13; cdr3_aa: CASSPWTGDGYTF; cdr3_nt: TGTGCCAGCTCACCCTGGACAGGGGATGGCTACACCTTC
clone_size: few; d_call: .; j_call: TRBJ1-2; v_call: TRBV6-2/TRBV6-3; cdr3_length: 13; cdr3_aa: CASSYLAVTGYTF; cdr3_nt: TGTGCCAGCAGTTACTTGGCGGTTACCGGCTACACCTTC
clone_size: .; d_call: TRBD2; j_call: TRBJ2-7; v_call: TRBV2; cdr3_length: 13; cdr3_aa: CASKGLVAYEQYF; cdr3_nt: TGTGCCAGCAAAGGACTAGTGGCCTACGAGCAGTACTTC
clone_size: once; d_call: TRBD1; j_call: TRBJ2-7; v_call: TRBV7-9; cdr3_length: 14; cdr3_aa: CASSLAGQSYEQYF; cdr3_nt: TGTGCCAGCAGCTTAGCGGGACAGAGCTACGAGCAGTACTTC
clone_size: few; d_call: TRBD1; j_call: TRBJ1-5; v_call: TRBV10-3; cdr3_length: 14; cdr3_aa: CAISETGGNQPQHF; cdr3_nt: TGTGCCATCAGTGAGACAGGGGGCAATCAGCCCCAGCATTTT
clone_size: .; d_call: TRBD2; j_call: TRBJ2-5; v_call: TRBV5-4; cdr3_length: 15; cdr3_aa: CASSTGTSIRETQYF; cdr3_nt: TGTGCCAGCAGCACTGGGACTAGCATTAGGGAGACCCAGTACTTC
clone_size: .; d_call: TRBD1; j_call: TRBJ2-3; v_call: TRBV29-1; cdr3_length: 14; cdr3_aa: CSVEKTDRADTQYF; cdr3_nt: TGCAGCGTTGAAAAAACGGACAGGGCAGATACGCAGTATTTT
clone_size: .; d_call: .; j_call: TRBJ1-2; v_call: TRBV7-9; cdr3_length: 16; cdr3_aa: CASSLASGATNYGYTF; cdr3_nt: TGTGCCAGCAGCTTAGCCTCGGGAGCCACTAACTATGGCTACACCTTC
clone_size: .; d_call: TRBD1; j_call: TRBJ1-4; v_call: TRBV24-1; cdr3_length: 13; cdr3_aa: CATSGQGGEKLFF; cdr3_nt: TGTGCCACCAGCGGACAGGGGGGTGAAAAACTGTTTTTT
clone_size: .; d_call: TRBD1; j_call: TRBJ1-1; v_call: TRBV5-1; cdr3_length: 13; cdr3_aa: CASETSGGTEAFF; cdr3_nt: TGCGCCAGCGAAACTTCAGGGGGCACTGAAGCTTTCTTT
clone_size: .; d_call: TRBD1; j_call: TRBJ2-7; v_call: TRBV29-1; cdr3_length: 13; cdr3_aa: CSVLGQGSYEQYF; cdr3_nt: TGCAGCGTTTTAGGACAGGGATCCTACGAGCAGTACTTC
clone_size: .; d_call: .; j_call: TRBJ2-1; v_call: TRBV3-1/TRBV3-2; cdr3_length: 16; cdr3_aa: CASSRQSDMQINEQFF; cdr3_nt: TGTGCCAGCAGCCGCCAGTCCGACATGCAGATCAATGAGCAGTTCTTC
clone_size: .; d_call: .; j_call: TRBJ2-2; v_call: TRBV18; cdr3_length: 17; cdr3_aa: CASSPRSVLTNTGELFF; cdr3_nt: TGTGCCAGCTCACCACGAAGCGTTCTGACGAACACCGGGGAGCTGTTTTTT
clone_size: .; d_call: TRBD1; j_call: TRBJ1-1; v_call: TRBV5-4; cdr3_length: 14; cdr3_aa: CASSLDYRGHEAFF; cdr3_nt: TGTGCCAGCAGCTTGGATTACAGGGGGCATGAAGCTTTCTTT
clone_size: .; d_call: TRBD1; j_call: TRBJ1-4; v_call: TRBV3-1/TRBV3-2; cdr3_length: 19; cdr3_aa: CASSHHARDRLGGGEKLFF; cdr3_nt: TGTGCCAGCAGCCATCATGCTCGGGACAGGTTGGGCGGCGGTGAAAAACTGTTTTTT
clone_size: once; d_call: TRBD1; j_call: TRBJ1-1; v_call: TRBV4-1; cdr3_length: 20; cdr3_aa: CASSLRWGAGQGASDTEAFF; cdr3_nt: TGCGCCAGCAGCCTCCGGTGGGGGGCGGGGCAGGGGGCGTCGGACACTGAAGCTTTCTTT
clone_size: .; d_call: .; j_call: TRBJ2-1; v_call: TRBV7-2; cdr3_length: 15; cdr3_aa: CASSLVQNSYNEQFF; cdr3_nt: TGTGCCAGCAGCTTAGTACAAAACTCCTACAATGAGCAGTTCTTC
clone_size: .; d_call: .; j_call: TRBJ2-2; v_call: TRBV29-1; cdr3_length: 14; cdr3_aa: CSVEDRGITGELFF; cdr3_nt: TGCAGCGTTGAAGACAGGGGAATCACCGGGGAGCTGTTTTTT
clone_size: .; d_call: .; j_call: TRBJ2-7; v_call: TRBV9; cdr3_length: 12; cdr3_aa: CASSATGYEQYF; cdr3_nt: TGTGCCAGCAGCGCGACAGGCTACGAGCAGTACTTC
clone_size: once; d_call: .; j_call: TRBJ1-5; v_call: TRBV28; cdr3_length: 15; cdr3_aa: CASKPGGSSNQPQHF; cdr3_nt: TGTGCCAGCAAACCTGGGGGGTCAAGCAATCAGCCCCAGCATTTT
clone_size: .; d_call: .; j_call: TRBJ1-1; v_call: TRBV30; cdr3_length: 13; cdr3_aa: CAHQVEMNTEAFF; cdr3_nt: TGTGCCCACCAAGTTGAGATGAACACTGAAGCTTTCTTT
clone_size: .; d_call: .; j_call: TRBJ1-1; v_call: TRBV5-5; cdr3_length: 13; cdr3_aa: CATTLGTNTEAFF; cdr3_nt: TGTGCCACTACCTTAGGGACAAACACTGAAGCTTTCTTT
clone_size: .; d_call: TRBD1; j_call: TRBJ2-1; v_call: TRBV5-1; cdr3_length: 16; cdr3_aa: CASSSGGTGSYNEQFF; cdr3_nt: TGCGCCAGCAGCTCCGGTGGGACAGGGTCCTACAATGAGCAGTTCTTC
clone_size: .; d_call: .; j_call: TRBJ1-1; v_call: TRBV7-9; cdr3_length: 15; cdr3_aa: CASSLMAGFNTEAFF; cdr3_nt: TGTGCCAGCAGCTTAATGGCAGGGTTCAACACTGAAGCTTTCTTT
clone_size: .; d_call: TRBD1; j_call: TRBJ1-2; v_call: TRBV25-1; cdr3_length: 15; cdr3_aa: CASSDPFPGGRGYTF; cdr3_nt: TGTGCCAGCAGTGATCCTTTTCCAGGGGGCAGAGGCTACACCTTC
clone_size: .; d_call: .; j_call: TRBJ2-2; v_call: TRBV5-1; cdr3_length: 15; cdr3_aa: CASSFYGHVTGELFF; cdr3_nt: TGCGCCAGCAGCTTCTACGGACACGTCACCGGGGAGCTGTTTTTT